This TCR beta chain was obtained from a study of cytomegalovirus exposure and HLA in healthy donors. The V gene end was trimmed by 7 bases and the J gene end by 6 bases; junction bases not matched to a gene: 6. Germline CDR1 reads GTSNPN; CDR2 reads SVGIG (reference sequence). There are 12 residues in the CDR3. This clone was seen more than once but under ten times. The PCR contained 60 Vbeta and 13 Jbeta primers. Profiling relied on immunoSEQ multiplex PCR, and the TCRdb table lists in-frame clones only, not all of them. The sample holds about 190,000 clones, around 85% seen once. Material: PBMCs. This clonotype was sampled from a boy between 2 and 10 years old in good health and CMV-seronegative. The chain carries TRBV30 and TRBJ1-5, with 7 positions matching TRBD1. CDR3 bases: TGTGCCTACGACAGGGTCGGTCAGCCCCAGCATTTT. Protein: CAYDRVGQPQHF.